This T cell receptor beta chain emerged from a study of T cell repertoires in urothelial bladder cancer. Study-level points and caveats: Median infiltrating lymphocyte percentage was approximately 2.1% in carcinoma specimens. One T-cell clone reached up to roughly 17% of carcinoma infiltrating lymphocytes. Urothelial carcinoma specimens: median around 5,600 T cells versus about 26,000 in benign.

Measured with immunoSEQ multiplex PCR; TCRdb has only the in-frame clones, and not every one. The data hold thousands of clones, with about three fifths observed a single time. Germline V gives CDR1 SGHVS, CDR2 FQNEAQ. V gave up 1 base and J gave up 3 bases, with 10 bases separating them. The CDR3 is 14 amino acids. The table lists this clone with a count of one. What it recognizes is unknown. Sequenced: tumor-infiltrating cells from bladder cancer. The chain recombines TRBV7-8 with TRBJ2-7, with a weak D call TRBD1 (6 bases). The source of this sequence is a human donor with urothelial carcinoma. The CDR3 is CASSLVTGFYEQYF. Written as DNA, the CDR3 is TGTGCCAGCAGCTTAGTCACAGGGTTCTACGAGCAGTACTTC.